Shown below are 11 T cell receptor beta chains from a single sample sequenced in a study of identical twins (dated by TCRdb to 2016 to 2017). The protocol used for the library was 5' RACE. Sequencing was performed on an Illumina HiSeq 2000. TCRdb itself trimmed the public reads at Q25 with fastp, ran MiXCR and retained productive beta chains. One record per CDR3 amino acid sequence lists the most common genes and DNA. A total of 500,000 or so distinct CDR3 sequences appear in this sample, approximately 15% of them only once. The top ten clones comprise over 0.5% of the sample. The data also belong to a second study, concerning yellow fever vaccine responses in identical twins.

The sequenced sample was CD4+ T cells sorted from blood. All receptors derive from a woman younger than 35 in good health.

There are many counts of this clonotype. The V and J genes are TRBV7-2 and TRBJ2-1; TRBD1 matches 7 bases. The CDR3 is 14 residues long. Trimming at V came to 5 bases and at J to 2 bases, leaving 3 bases not matched to a gene. Germline V gives CDR1 SGHTA, CDR2 FQGNSA. The CDR3 protein is CASSRDRAYNEQFF. The CDR3 DNA follows: TGTGCCAGCAGCCGCGACAGGGCCTACAATGAGCAGTTCTTC.

CDR3: CASSLLGLLYEQYF. CDR3 bases: TGTGCCAGCAGTTTACTCGGACTACTCTACGAGCAGTACTTC. The gene calls are TRBV28 and TRBJ2-7; D is perhaps TRBD2 (6 bases). This CDR3 contains 14 residues. Germline CDR1 MDHEN, CDR2 SYDVKM. The V end was cut by 2 bases, the J end by 3 bases, with 11 bases between. The entire variable domain, with the rest obtained from reference TRBV28 and TRBJ2-7, is as follows: DVKVTQSSRYLVKRTGEKVFLECVQDMDHENMFWYRQDPGLGLRLIYFSYDVKMKEKGDIPEGYSVSREKKERFSLILESASTNQTSMYLCASSLLGLLYEQYFGPGTRLTVT.

This clonotype was recorded at least ten times. J is TRBJ1-1 and V is TRBV5-1, with D possibly TRBD1 on 5 matching bases. The CDR3 length is 16 residues. V was clipped by 1 base and J by 3 bases, with 16 bases between them. Germline loops: CDR1 SGHRS, CDR2 YFSETQ. CDR3 coding DNA: TGCGCCAGCAGCTTGTTACCAGGGAGGAGGGACACTGAAGCTTTCTTT. Its protein product is CASSLLPGRRDTEAFF.

To note about this clonotype: At one boundary the junction diverges from the germline segment, which might be a read error. The J gene is TRBJ2-1, the V gene TRBV7-8, with D possibly being TRBD1 (5 bases). This CDR3 spans 16 amino acids. The V gene's germline CDR1 is SGHVS and CDR2 FQNEAQ. The CDR3 coding sequence is TGTGCCAGCAGCTTAAATACAGGAACTAACTACTATGAGCAGTTCTTC. The encoded protein is CASSLNTGTNYYEQFF. Full variable domain (outside the CDR3, taken from reference TRBV7-8 and TRBJ2-1): GAGVSQSPRYKVAKRGQDVALRCDPISGHVSLFWYQQALGQGPEFLTYFQNEAQLDKSGLPSDRFFAERPEGSVSTLKIQRTQQEDSAVYLCASSLNTGTNYYEQFFGPGTRLTVL.

This chain links TRBV9 with TRBJ2-6; D is unresolved. V was cut by 0 bases and J by 1 base, with 8 bases left in between. The CDR3 runs to 16 residues. The germline V gene has CDR1 SGDLS and CDR2 YYNGEE. CDR3 DNA: TGTGCCAGCAGCGTAGGTCCGTTGTCTGGGGCCAACGTCCTGACTTTC. As protein: CASSVGPLSGANVLTF.

This sequence joins TRBV12-3 or TRBV12-4 and TRBJ1-6; the match to TRBD1 covers 7 bases. Germline trimming cut 5 bases from V and 7 bases from J; bases unmatched to any gene: 14. This CDR3 spans 17 amino acids. CDR3: CASSQTPGQVANSPLHF. The CDR3 region has the DNA TGTGCCAGCAGTCAAACCCCCGGACAGGTTGCAAATTCACCCCTCCACTTT.

This clonotype has just a few counts. The genes are TRBV19 and TRBJ2-2; D is ambiguous. The germline V and J ends were trimmed by 3 bases and 2 bases, with 4 bases remaining between them. The CDR3 covers 13 residues. Germline CDR1 reads LNHDA; CDR2 reads SQIVND (reference sequence). The CDR3 DNA reads TGTGCCAGTAGTATCCCAAACACCGGGGAGCTGTTTTTT. Its protein is CASSIPNTGELFF.

J is TRBJ1-5 and V is TRBV6-9, with D tentatively TRBD1 (5 bases). V lost 2 bases and J lost 4, with 15 bases in between. The CDR3 runs 16 residues. Germline CDR1 reads MNHGY; CDR2 reads SVAAGI. As DNA, the CDR3 is TGTGCCAGCAGTTATCCCTTTGGAGGGGAGAATCAGCCCCAGCATTTT. Its translation is CASSYPFGGENQPQHF.

This clonotype was observed many times. A junction end diverges from the germline sequence, so it may reflect a read error. The chain links TRBV5-1 to TRBJ2-7; D may be TRBD1 (6 bases). Germline CDR1 and CDR2: SGHRS and YFSETQ. CDR3 length: 12 residues. CDR3 amino acids: CASSRDNYEQYF. The CDR3 nucleotides read TGTGCCAGTTCCCGGGACAACTACGAGCAGTACTTC.

The CDR3 DNA follows: TGTGCCAGCTCACCCGTCAGGGCTGGCGAGCAGTACTTC. Translating gives CASSPVRAGEQYF. The rearrangement links TRBV18 to TRBJ2-7; D may be TRBD1 (5 bases). V was cut by 3 bases and J by 6 bases, with 12 bases left in between. Looked up from germline, CDR1 is KGHSH and CDR2 is LQKENI. The CDR3 length is 13 residues.

The chain joins TRBV7-2 to TRBJ2-1; 7 nucleotides align to TRBD2. Unmatched junction bases numbered 5, after V lost 0 bases and J lost 9 bases. The CDR3 totals 14 residues. CDR1 is SGHTA, CDR2 FQGNSA, per germline. In DNA form, the CDR3 reads TGTGCCAGCAGCTTAGCTGCGGGCGGGGGTGAGCAGTTCTTC. Protein product: CASSLAAGGGEQFF.